The 6 T cell receptor beta chains below all came from one sample that was sequenced in a study of graft-versus-host responses after intestinal transplantation. Investigators treated the graft tissue so that it released intraepithelial and lamina propria lymphocytes. Measured with immunoSEQ multiplex PCR; TCRdb has only the in-frame clones, and not every one. The sample consists of thousands of clones, around three quarters of them appearing once. This specimen was ileum tissue, taken 250 to 280 days after intestinal transplant. The source of these receptors is a human patient who received an intestinal transplant, so some T cells may come from the graft donor.

This clone showed up just a few times. The rearrangement joins TRBV10-2 to TRBJ2-7; 8 bases line up with TRBD1. Trimming at V came to 1 base and at J to 1 base, leaving 6 bases not matched to a gene. CDR1 and CDR2 from the germline V gene are WSHSY and SAAADI. The CDR3 has 16 amino acids. This CDR3 is CASSEFRDRWSYEQYF. The DNA of the CDR3 is TGCGCCAGCAGTGAGTTTCGGGACAGGTGGTCCTACGAGCAGTACTTC.

The rearrangement joins TRBV6-1 to TRBJ2-7; 8 bases align to TRBD1. The junction had 4 bases not matched to a gene; V was cut back by 1 base and J by 2 bases. The CDR3 is 15 amino acids. The germline CDR1 and CDR2 sequences are MNHNS and SASEGT. The DNA of the CDR3 is TGTGCCAGCAGTGAAGAGGCAGGGGGCCCCTACGAGCAGTACTTC. Its translation: CASSEEAGGPYEQYF.

The CDR3 sequence: CASSLWGVYEQYF. The CDR3 region has the DNA TGTGCCAGCAGCTTGTGGGGGGTCTACGAGCAGTACTTC. The V call is TRBV5-6, the J call TRBJ2-7; perhaps TRBD2 as D (6 bases). The CDR3 has 13 amino acids. Trimming left V 1 base short and J 3 bases short, with 8 bases between. Germline values: CDR1 SGHDT, CDR2 YYEEEE.

The chain carries TRBV4-3 and TRBJ1-1; D is unclear. The CDR3 length is 16 residues. In germline, CDR1 is LGHNA, CDR2 YSLEER. The ends were cut back, 2 bases at V and 4 bases at J, with 17 bases in the middle. CDR3 region: CASSQIYVLGGTEAFF. The CDR3, as DNA: TGCGCCAGCAGCCAAATATATGTTTTGGGAGGCACTGAAGCTTTCTTT.

This CDR3 is CASSDEGTVDRGTQYF. In nucleotides, the CDR3 is TGTGCCAGCAGTGATGAGGGGACAGTCGATCGGGGGACCCAGTACTTC. The chain has TRBV6-1 and TRBJ2-5; 7 bases are shared with TRBD1. Trimming removed 3 bases from V and 7 bases from J; junction bases left unmatched: 14. CDR1 and CDR2 (germline): MNHNS, SASEGT. The CDR3 consists of 16 residues.

This clone has just a few counts. This chain uses TRBV2 with TRBJ1-6; maybe TRBD1 (5 bases). Trimming took 6 bases from V and 7 from J, leaving 13 bases between them. The CDR3 is 14 residues long. Germline V gives CDR1 SNHLY, CDR2 FYNNEI. In DNA, the CDR3 is TGTGCCAGCAGGGGAAACAGGTTCAATTCACCCCTCCACTTT. Amino acids: CASRGNRFNSPLHF.